The 19 T cell receptor beta chains below all came from one sample that was sequenced in a study of OX40 agonist ivuxolimab in advanced cancers. The repertoire was sequenced with immunoSEQ multiplex PCR; TCRdb's copy has only in-frame clones and lacks some. Counted here are about 24,000 clones, just over 85% occurring once; the ten biggest clones make up 35% to 50%. This sample comprised CD4+ or CD8+ T cells sorted from blood, obtained in a trial of the OX40 agonist ivuxolimab. All receptors come from an adult with an advanced solid tumor such as melanoma, head and neck, liver or kidney cancer.

This sequence joins TRBV7-6 and TRBJ2-2; 8 positions agree with TRBD1. With 5 bases clipped from V and 1 base from J, the junction kept 3 bases outside the gene matches. Germline CDR1 reads SGHVS; CDR2 reads FNYEAQ. The CDR3 is 15 residues long. The CDR3 DNA reads TGTGCCAGCAGCCACGGACAGGGGAACACCGGGGAGCTGTTTTTT. This gives the protein CASSHGQGNTGELFF.

The rearrangement joins TRBV5-1 to TRBJ1-5; perhaps TRBD1 as D (5 bases). CDR3 length equals 15 residues. CDR1 SGHRS and CDR2 YFSETQ come from the germline V gene. Trimming cost V 0 bases and J 0 bases, with 7 bases left between them. The CDR3 loop is CASSLGQYSNQPQHF. The CDR3 DNA reads TGCGCCAGCAGCTTGGGACAGTATAGCAATCAGCCCCAGCATTTT. The full variable domain, with the rest looked up from reference TRBV5-1 and TRBJ1-5, is KAGVTQTPRYLIKTRGQQVTLSCSPISGHRSVSWYQQTPGQGLQFLFEYFSETQRNKGNFPGRFSGRQFSNSRSEMNVSTLELGDSALYLCASSLGQYSNQPQHFGDGTRLSIL.

V gene TRBV7-9 combines with J gene TRBJ2-1, with 16 positions matching TRBD2. CDR1 is SEHNR, CDR2 FQNEAQ, per germline (reference sequence). The CDR3 consists of 16 residues. The junction had 2 bases not matched to a gene; V was cut back by 1 base and J by 8 bases. The CDR3 sequence: CASSLVGTSGRDEQFF. In DNA, the CDR3 is TGTGCCAGCAGCTTAGTTGGGACTAGCGGGAGGGATGAGCAGTTCTTC.

The chain links TRBV23-1 to TRBJ2-5, with D uncertain. TRBV23-1 is an open reading frame whose function is uncertain. The length of the CDR3 is 16 residues. Trimming removed 2 bases from V and 3 bases from J, with 16 bases in between. CDR3 loop: CASSQEDSAGEETQYF. The DNA for the CDR3 is TGCGCCAGCAGTCAAGAAGATTCGGCAGGCGAAGAGACCCAGTACTTC.

This clone was detected only a few times. The chain employs TRBV19 and TRBJ1-2; TRBD1 aligns across 10 bases. CDR3 size: 13 residues. The trim removed 7 bases at V and 7 bases at J, leaving 6 bases unmatched. The germline CDR1 and CDR2 sequences are LNHDA and SQIVND (reference sequence). The CDR3 is CASTPGQGTGYTF. DNA for the CDR3: TGTGCCAGTACCCCGGGACAGGGGACTGGCTACACCTTC.

This chain connects TRBV9 to TRBJ2-1; D perhaps matches TRBD2 (7 bases). Deletions cut 6 bases from V and 8 bases from J, with 12 bases between. Germline V gene sequence: CDR1 SGDLS, CDR2 YYNGEE. CDR3 length equals 12 residues. CDR3 coding DNA: TGTGCCAGCAACGGGGGGCTCGATGAGCAGTTCTTC. It yields the protein CASNGGLDEQFF.

The chain joins TRBV27 to TRBJ2-1, with D possibly being TRBD1 or TRBD2 (5 bases each). V lost 3 bases and J 6 bases, leaving 9 bases between the germline ends. CDR1 MNHEY and CDR2 SMNVEV come from the germline V gene (reference sequence). This CDR3 is built from 13 residues. CDR3 nucleotides: TGTGCCAGCAGTTTTGGGACGGTCAATGAGCAGTTCTTC. Protein product: CASSFGTVNEQFF.

The chain combines TRBV7-7 with TRBJ2-5, with D unclear. The V end was cut by 2 bases, the J end by 2 bases, with 12 bases between. The CDR3 covers 15 residues. Germline assignment: CDR1 SSHAT and CDR2 FNYEAQ (reference sequence). The CDR3 protein is CASSLTVEEQETQYF. The CDR3 nucleotides read TGTGCCAGCAGCTTAACGGTCGAGGAACAAGAGACCCAGTACTTC.

The chain has TRBV27 and TRBJ1-5, with D unresolved. The germline V and J ends were trimmed by 4 bases and 1 base, with 5 bases remaining between them. This CDR3 contains 13 residues. Germline assignment: CDR1 MNHEY and CDR2 SMNVEV (reference sequence). CDR3 in amino acids: CASSYFSNQPQHF. CDR3 nucleotides: TGTGCCAGCAGTTATTTCAGCAATCAGCCCCAGCATTTT.

The chain has TRBV29-1 and TRBJ2-1; D might be TRBD2 (6 bases). Germline V CDR1 and CDR2: SQVTM, ANQGSEA. CDR3 size: 14 residues. Trimming removed 2 bases at V and 6 bases at J, with 14 bases between. The CDR3 spells CSVEWDFTPNEQFF. DNA for the CDR3: TGCAGCGTTGAATGGGACTTTACTCCCAATGAGCAGTTCTTC.

This clone was found once. The chain joins TRBV6-5 to TRBJ2-1; D tentatively fits TRBD1 or TRBD2 (5 bases each). V was clipped by 4 bases and J by 2 bases, with 12 bases between them. This CDR3 contains 15 residues. Germline CDR1 reads MNHEY; CDR2 reads SVGAGI. The CDR3 protein is CASSSGRNTYNEQFF. The CDR3 DNA reads as TGTGCCAGCAGTTCGGGGCGGAACACCTACAATGAGCAGTTCTTC.

The chain joins TRBV19 to TRBJ1-2; 7 nucleotides match TRBD1. The CDR3 consists of 12 residues. Germline trimming cut 5 bases from V and 7 bases from J; bases unmatched to any gene: 4. Germline V gene lookup returns CDR1 LNHDA and CDR2 SQIVND (reference sequence). Here the CDR3 DNA reads TGTGCCAGTAGTTTGGGACAGACTGGCTACACCTTC. Translation gives CASSLGQTGYTF.

V is TRBV29-1 and J is TRBJ2-7; either TRBD1 or TRBD2 may supply D (6 bases each). Trimming stripped 6 bases from V and 5 bases from J, with 20 bases between. The CDR3 covers 14 residues. Germline V gene sequence: CDR1 SQVTM, CDR2 ANQGSEA. This CDR3 is CSVQGGSGLDEQYF. The CDR3, as DNA: TGCAGCGTGCAAGGGGGGAGCGGGCTGGACGAGCAGTACTTC.

This chain joins TRBV28 and TRBJ1-5; the match to TRBD1 covers 8 bases. The CDR3 spans 16 residues. V lost 3 bases and J lost 0; bases outside the gene matches: 4. Germline values: CDR1 MDHEN, CDR2 SYDVKM. The CDR3 is CASSFGQGSSNQPQHF. In DNA form, the CDR3 reads TGTGCCAGCAGTTTTGGACAGGGTTCTAGCAATCAGCCCCAGCATTTT.

Comment on this clone: Given a much more abundant clone one base away, this may be a read error. J is TRBJ1-2 and V is TRBV6-5; D is possibly TRBD1 (5 bases). From germline, CDR1 is MNHEY and CDR2 SVGAGI. Trimming took 7 bases from V and 5 from J, leaving 17 bases between them. The CDR3 has 14 residues. The CDR3 DNA sequence: TGTGCCAGCAACGGGGACCACGCTTGGTATGGCTACACCTTC. Protein: CASNGDHAWYGYTF.

Of note for this clone: The junction and the germline gene differ at one end; a read error may be behind it. The genes are TRBV27 and TRBJ2-3, with D possibly TRBD2 on 6 matching bases. Germline loops: CDR1 MNHEY, CDR2 SMNVEV (reference sequence). The CDR3 loop spans 15 amino acids. As DNA, the CDR3 is TGTGCCAGCAATTTAGTATCCGGGAGTGATGATACGCAGTATTTT. Amino acids: CASNLVSGSDDTQYF.

V usage is TRBV11-2 and J usage is TRBJ2-1; TRBD1 agrees at 9 bases. This CDR3 spans 16 amino acids. With V trimmed by 5 bases and J by 2 bases, 7 bases remained unmatched. Germline V gene data show CDR1 as SGHAT and CDR2 as FQNNGV. CDR3 sequence reads: CASSQGTGKAYNEQFF. CDR3 DNA sequence: TGTGCCAGCAGCCAAGGGACAGGGAAAGCCTACAATGAGCAGTTCTTC.

The V gene is TRBV11-2, the J gene TRBJ1-2, with TRBD1 as a possible D gene (6 bases). V lost 2 bases, J lost 5 bases, and 12 bases lay in between. From germline, CDR1 is SGHAT and CDR2 FQNNGV. This CDR3 is 14 amino acids long. This CDR3 reads CASSLSGTLYGYTF. For the CDR3, the DNA is TGTGCCAGCAGCTTATCCGGGACACTTTATGGCTACACCTTC.

This clone was detected a few times. The chain combines TRBV27 with TRBJ2-1, with 7 bases fitting TRBD2. The germline V gene has CDR1 MNHEY and CDR2 SMNVEV (reference sequence). CDR3 length: 15 amino acids. V shed 2 bases and J 8 bases; nucleotides not matched to a gene: 9. CDR3 residues: CASSLTGGGNDEQFF. CDR3 sequence (DNA): TGTGCCAGCAGTTTAACCGGCGGGGGTAACGATGAGCAGTTCTTC.